The 5 T cell receptor beta chains reported below all come from one sample, sequenced in a study of T cells in women clearing cervical HPV infection. Clones were read by immunoSEQ multiplex PCR, and TCRdb kept only the in-frame ones, dropping some. Its table lists 15,000 to 20,000 clones. What was sequenced was blood buffy coat. The origin of the receptors is a woman aged 18-70 years with a cervical HPV16 infection that either progressed to CIN3+ or cleared (not recorded which).

On this clone: Coverage ceases 3 residues before the CDR3 finishes, and the germline J gene fills in the end. The V gene is TRBV2, the J gene TRBJ2-3, with 7 bases aligning to TRBD2. The CDR3 contains 16 residues. CDR1 is SNHLY, CDR2 FYNNEI, per germline. The V and J ends lost 5 bases and 2 bases, in that order; junction bases with no gene match: 10. The CDR3 sequence is CASSPPPSGNTDTQYF. The CDR3 DNA, read in part, is TGTGCCAGCAGTCCCCCCCCTAGCGGAAACACAGATACG.

In regard to this clone: The sequence runs out 3 residues before the end of the CDR3; the remainder is reconstructed from the germline J gene. The chain is built from TRBV20-1 and TRBJ2-2; the D gene is possibly TRBD2 (6 bases). The germline V gene encodes CDR1 DFQATT and CDR2 SNEGSKA (reference sequence). V was cut by 6 bases and J by 4 bases, with 18 bases left in between. The CDR3 length is 15 residues. The DNA read from the CDR3 is TGCAGTGCGCGGCCCCCTCAGGGAGGCACCGGGGAG. Amino acid sequence: CSARPPQGGTGE. The whole CDR3 region reads CSARPPQGGTGELFF.

About this clone itself: The read stops 3 residues short of the end of the CDR3; the missing end is completed from the germline J gene. This chain uses TRBV6-2 or TRBV6-3 with TRBJ1-5, with TRBD1 as a possible D gene (5 bases). V lost 9 bases, J lost 3 bases, and 15 bases lay in between. The V gene's germline CDR1 is MNHEY and CDR2 SVGEGT. CDR3 length equals 14 residues. Here the CDR3 reads CASRDGGSNQPQHF. The DNA read from the CDR3 is TGTGCCAGTCGTGATGGGGGGTCCAATCAGCCC.

Worth noting for this clone: The read halts 3 residues ahead of the CDR3 end, with the missing end drawn from the germline J gene. The J gene is TRBJ1-2, the V gene TRBV6-1, with D possibly being TRBD1 (5 bases). Germline assignment: CDR1 MNHNS and CDR2 SASEGT. This CDR3 is 14 amino acids long. Trimming removed 1 base from V and 5 bases from J, with 11 bases in between. The CDR3 spells CASSEGGAGYGYTF. Incomplete CDR3 DNA: TGTGCCAGCAGTGAAGGAGGGGCCGGGTATGGC.

Of note for this clone: The read is 3 residues too short to cover the CDR3 end, so that end is filled in from the germline J gene. This rearrangement joins TRBV2 to TRBJ1-2; TRBD1 is a possible D gene (6 bases). Trimming pared 6 bases from V and 4 bases from J, leaving 15 bases between. Germline CDR1 reads SNHLY; CDR2 reads FYNNEI. This CDR3 has 14 amino acids. The covered CDR3 bases are TGTGCCAGCAGCGAAAGACAGGCAACCTATGGC. Its protein product is CASSERQATYG. The complete CDR3 sequence is CASSERQATYGYTF.